The 12 T cell receptor beta chains below come from one sample, sequenced in a study of cytomegalovirus exposure and HLA in healthy donors (dated by TCRdb to 2017 to 2019). Library prep was done by the immunoSEQ multiplex PCR assay. The multiplex PCR relied on a mix of 60 forward primers for TCR Vbeta segments and 13 reverse primers for TCR Jbeta segments. The table was pulled from immuneACCESS by TCRdb, which kept in-frame rearrangements only. Such tables lose some clones; where checked, under half of the loss comes from unresolved V genes, and the rest has no known cause. For this sample there are approximately 190,000 clones; roughly 86% appear just once. Of the sample, 3.4% is held by the ten largest clones. The sequenced sample consisted of PBMCs. The receptor source for this set is a man in his forties in good health and CMV-seropositive.

The gene calls are TRBV4-1 and TRBJ2-7, with D tentatively TRBD2 (5 bases). V was trimmed by 0 bases and J by 4 bases, leaving 16 bases between them. The CDR3 covers 16 residues. Germline assignment: CDR1 MGHRA and CDR2 YSYEKL. CDR3 sequence (DNA): TGCGCCAGCAGCCAAGATCGCGGGTCCTCAGCATACGAGCAGTACTTC. Translating gives CASSQDRGSSAYEQYF.

V and J are TRBV5-4 and TRBJ1-2; D might be TRBD1 (5 bases). The germline V gene has CDR1 SGHNT and CDR2 YYREEE (reference sequence). The length of the CDR3 is 14 residues. V shed 0 bases and J shed 5 bases, with 11 bases lying between them. CDR3 in amino acids: CASSLEGLGYGYTF. The DNA for the CDR3 is TGTGCCAGCAGCTTGGAGGGGTTGGGGTATGGCTACACCTTC.

This clone was seen only a few times. The chain is built from TRBV5-1 and TRBJ1-1; unclear D gene. Germline V gene data show CDR1 as SGHRS and CDR2 as YFSETQ. The CDR3 extends over 15 amino acids. Trimming took 0 bases from V and 3 from J, leaving 12 bases between them. This chain's CDR3 is CASSLAPGRDTEAFF. DNA for the CDR3: TGCGCCAGCAGCTTGGCGCCGGGGAGGGACACTGAAGCTTTCTTT.

This clone was seen only a few times. The CDR3 loop is CASSTGSGANVLTF. CDR3 nucleotides: TGTGCCAGCAGTACAGGCTCCGGGGCCAACGTCCTGACTTTC. The chain combines TRBV5-4 with TRBJ2-6; D is possibly TRBD1 (5 bases). In germline, CDR1 is SGHNT, CDR2 YYREEE (reference sequence). V was shortened by 5 bases and J by 4 bases, with 10 bases between the two germline ends. This CDR3 contains 14 residues.

The CDR3 spells CSVGPSGGTYEQYF. CDR3 DNA: TGCAGCGTAGGTCCTAGCGGGGGAACCTACGAGCAGTACTTC. The chain employs TRBV29-1 and TRBJ2-5; TRBD2 matches 10 bases. TRBJ2-7 matches the DNA end more closely, so the J call is doubtful. Germline CDR1 SQVTM, CDR2 ANQGSEA. There are 14 residues in the CDR3.

The chain recombines TRBV5-4 with TRBJ1-2, with no clear D. V was cut by 0 bases and J by 4 bases, with 7 bases left in between. This CDR3 spans 13 amino acids. The germline CDR1 and CDR2 sequences are SGHNT and YYREEE (reference sequence). The CDR3 is CASSLANSYGYTF. The CDR3 DNA reads as TGTGCCAGCAGCTTGGCCAATAGCTATGGCTACACCTTC.

In this sample, this clone turned up once. V usage is TRBV4-1 and J usage is TRBJ2-3, with D tentatively TRBD2 (7 bases). Germline CDR1 reads MGHRA; CDR2 reads YSYEKL. This CDR3 region has 15 residues. V lost 4 bases to trimming and J lost 4 bases, with 15 bases between them. CDR3 nucleotides: TGCGCCAGCAGCCCGGGGGGACATGGTGCAGATACGCAGTATTTT. Translating gives CASSPGGHGADTQYF.

This rearrangement joins TRBV9 to TRBJ2-7; 14 nucleotides align to TRBD2. The CDR3 runs 16 residues. The trim removed 0 bases at V and 6 bases at J, leaving 5 bases unmatched. Germline V gives CDR1 SGDLS, CDR2 YYNGEE. The CDR3 loop reads CASSVGGLAGVGEQYF. For the CDR3, the DNA is TGTGCCAGCAGCGTAGGGGGACTAGCGGGAGTAGGCGAGCAGTACTTC.

V and J are TRBV4-3 and TRBJ2-7, with 7 bases matching TRBD2. The CDR3 consists of 16 residues. V lost 0 bases, J lost 0 bases, and 5 bases stayed unmatched. Germline-derived CDR1 and CDR2 are LGHNA and YSLEER. The CDR3 DNA reads as TGCGCCAGCAGCCAAGAGGCAGCGGGGAGCTCCTACGAGCAGTACTTC. This codes for CASSQEAAGSSYEQYF.

As DNA, the CDR3 is TGTGCCAGCAGCCCGGGACAGTTCAACGAGCAGTACTTC. It translates to CASSPGQFNEQYF. The V and J genes are TRBV5-4 and TRBJ2-7; 7 nucleotides agree with TRBD1. CDR1 SGHNT and CDR2 YYREEE come from the germline V gene (reference sequence). The CDR3 totals 13 residues. V lost 4 bases and J lost 5; bases outside the gene matches: 6.

The chain links TRBV19 to TRBJ2-5; 8 bases line up with TRBD1. This CDR3 spans 15 amino acids. Losses at the gene ends were 4 bases for V and 5 bases for J; bases not matched to a gene: 9. Germline loops: CDR1 LNHDA, CDR2 SQIVND (reference sequence). CDR3: CASSSRTGSGETQYF. CDR3 DNA: TGTGCCAGTAGTAGCCGGACAGGGAGCGGCGAGACCCAGTACTTC.

The V and J genes are TRBV4-1 and TRBJ1-2, with D unresolved. Germline CDR1 and CDR2: MGHRA and YSYEKL. The CDR3 has 14 residues. V lost 3 bases, J lost 0 bases, and 8 bases lay in between. CDR3 in amino acids: CASSHEGSNYGYTF. The DNA for the CDR3 is TGCGCCAGCAGCCACGAGGGTTCTAACTATGGCTACACCTTC.